The next 10 T cell receptor beta chains were all read from a single sample in a study of T cells in Graves' hyperthyroidism and ophthalmopathy. TCR beta CDR3 regions were amplified from RNA. The HTBI primer set served for first-round RT-PCR of the TCR CDR3. TCRdb itself ran the multiplex PCR reads through MiXCR, one entry per CDR3 protein. The sample comprises approximately 560,000 distinct CDR3 sequences, 46% of which are singletons, and just under 8.5% rests with the top ten. The material sequenced was peripheral blood or thyroid tissue (not recorded which). All receptors derive from a woman aged 18-29 years with Graves' hyperthyroidism.

Ten or more counts support this clonotype. CDR3 loop: CSVDVIQGAYGYTF. The CDR3 region has the DNA TGCAGCGTGGACGTGATACAGGGGGCCTATGGCTACACCTTC. The V call is TRBV29-1, the J call TRBJ1-2; 9 bases are a match to TRBD1. The CDR3 length is 14 residues. The V gene's germline CDR1 is SQVTM and CDR2 ANQGSEA. With 6 bases clipped from V and 4 bases from J, the junction kept 9 bases outside the gene matches.

This chain joins TRBV10-2 and TRBJ1-4; 7 nucleotides match TRBD1. V lost 5 bases and J lost 5; bases outside the gene matches: 8. CDR1 and CDR2 (germline): WSHSY, SAAADI. This CDR3 comprises 15 residues. This CDR3 is CASSYLGTVNEKLFF. The CDR3 DNA sequence: TGCGCCAGCAGTTACCTCGGGACAGTCAATGAAAAACTGTTTTTT.

V and J are TRBV7-8 and TRBJ2-3, with TRBD2 as a possible D gene (5 bases). This CDR3 comprises 14 residues. Trimming cost V 5 bases and J 2 bases, with 11 bases left between them. CDR1 SGHVS and CDR2 FQNEAQ come from the germline V gene. The CDR3 reads CASSPGSATDTQYF. The CDR3 bases are TGTGCCAGCAGCCCGGGGAGTGCCACAGATACGCAGTATTTT.

The chain is built from TRBV29-1 and TRBJ1-1, with TRBD1 matching 7 bases. The CDR3 has 13 amino acids. Looked up from germline, CDR1 is SQVTM and CDR2 is ANQGSEA. CDR3 in amino acids: CSIRTGRNTEAFF. In DNA, the CDR3 is TGCAGTATACGGACAGGTCGGAACACTGAAGCTTTCTTT.

The V gene is TRBV15, the J gene TRBJ2-7; the match to TRBD2 covers 8 bases. The CDR3 runs to 13 residues. Germline V gene sequence: CDR1 LNHNV, CDR2 YYDKDF (reference sequence). The DNA of the CDR3 is TGTGCTAGAGCGGAGCGGGGGTCCTACGAGCAGTACTTC. It yields the protein CARAERGSYEQYF.

This clonotype came up many times. The chain links TRBV10-3 to TRBJ1-4; 7 positions match TRBD1. Germline V lookup: CDR1 ENHRY, CDR2 SYGVKD. There are 14 residues in the CDR3. After removal of 6 bases from V and 5 bases from J, the junction contained 6 bases not matched to a gene. CDR3 amino acids: CAISPGQQNEKLFF. The CDR3 coding sequence is TGTGCCATCAGCCCGGGACAGCAAAATGAAAAACTGTTTTTT.

This clonotype appeared a few times. The chain has TRBV29-1 and TRBJ1-2, with 11 bases fitting TRBD1. The length of the CDR3 is 13 residues. V shed 6 bases and J 4 bases; nucleotides not matched to a gene: 4. CDR1 is SQVTM and CDR2 is ANQGSEA in the germline V gene. The DNA for the CDR3 is TGCAGCGTGGCCGGGACAGGGGGCTATGGCTACACCTTC. Amino acids: CSVAGTGGYGYTF.

This clonotype occurred a few times. The chain joins TRBV20-1 to TRBJ1-6; D perhaps matches TRBD1 (5 bases). Trimming shortened V by 0 bases and J by 9 bases, and 18 bases separated the two germline ends. The CDR3 contains 16 residues. Germline CDR1 and CDR2: DFQATT and SNEGSKA (reference sequence). CDR3 sequence: CSARDATRGVASPLHF. DNA for the CDR3: TGCAGTGCTAGAGATGCCACTAGAGGGGTTGCTTCACCCCTCCACTTT.

This clonotype was detected ten times or more. The rearrangement joins TRBV15 to TRBJ1-2, with D unresolved. Germline assignment: CDR1 LNHNV and CDR2 YYDKDF (reference sequence). The CDR3 totals 13 residues. Trimming removed 0 bases from V and 7 bases from J, with 9 bases in between. This chain's CDR3 is CATSRERSSGYTF. CDR3 in DNA: TGTGCCACCAGCAGAGAACGGTCTTCTGGCTACACCTTC.

V gene TRBV5-1 combines with J gene TRBJ1-4, with 8 bases identical to TRBD1. Germline V CDR1 and CDR2: SGHRS, YFSETQ. Losses at the gene ends were 2 bases for V and 1 base for J; bases not matched to a gene: 4. This CDR3 is 16 amino acids long. CDR3 in DNA: TGCGCCAGCAGCTTCGGACAGGGCCAAACTAATGAAAAACTGTTTTTT. This gives the protein CASSFGQGQTNEKLFF.